This T cell receptor beta chain was recorded in a study of vaccination and CD4 T cells after COVID-19. Germline trimming cut 4 bases from V and 4 bases from J; bases unmatched to any gene: 6. The CDR3 has 14 amino acids. The germline V gene encodes CDR1 SGHTA and CDR2 FQGNSA. Treatment here: approximately 9-day PBMC culture with coronavirus spike peptide pools or control peptides (ViraFEST assay). Cultured CD4+ T-cell DNA underwent Oncomine TCR Beta short-read sequencing. Via MiXCR, TCRdb re-called the PCR reads, giving one row per CDR3 protein. The sample holds thousands of distinct CDR3 sequences, 65% to 70% seen once. This clonotype has more than one count but fewer than ten. What it binds is not known.

The source was CD4+ T cells from blood, cultured in vitro, collected before SARS-CoV-2 vaccination. V is TRBV7-2 and J is TRBJ1-1; 7 bases are shared with TRBD1. The TCR originated in a human donor who had recovered from COVID-19. The CDR3 DNA sequence: TGTGCCAGCAGCTCACAGGGGTTGAGCACTGAAGCTTTCTTT. Protein sequence: CASSSQGLSTEAFF.